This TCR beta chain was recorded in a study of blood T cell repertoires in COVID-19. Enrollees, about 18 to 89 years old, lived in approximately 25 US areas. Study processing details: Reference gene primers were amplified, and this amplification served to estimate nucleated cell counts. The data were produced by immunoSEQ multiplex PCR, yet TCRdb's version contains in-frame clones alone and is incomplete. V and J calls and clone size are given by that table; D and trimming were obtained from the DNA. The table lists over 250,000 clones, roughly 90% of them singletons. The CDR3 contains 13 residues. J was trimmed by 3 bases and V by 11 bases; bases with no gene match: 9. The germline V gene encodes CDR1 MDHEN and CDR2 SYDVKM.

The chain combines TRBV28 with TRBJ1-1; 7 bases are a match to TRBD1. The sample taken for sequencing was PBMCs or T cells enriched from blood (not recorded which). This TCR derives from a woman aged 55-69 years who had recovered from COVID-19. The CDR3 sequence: CAWTRDRDTEAFF. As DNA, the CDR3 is TGTGCCTGGACCCGGGACAGAGACACTGAAGCTTTCTTT.